Listed below are T cell receptor beta chains from one sample, sequenced in a study of OX40 agonist ivuxolimab in advanced cancers. Profiled with immunoSEQ multiplex PCR; TCRdb holds only in-frame clones, not every one. The profile shows 45,000 to 55,000 clones, approximately 94% of them singletons. The sample in question was CD4+ or CD8+ T cells sorted from blood, obtained in a trial of the OX40 agonist ivuxolimab. The source of these receptors is an adult with an advanced solid tumor such as melanoma, head and neck, liver or kidney cancer. Each CDR3 is given with its conserved first and last residue. D genes are given only for firm matches. Expanded clones are given a class, and other clones once, few, many or no size at all.

d_call: NA
clone_size: NA
cdr3_length: 17
j_call: TRBJ2-2
v_call: TRBV18
cdr3_nt: TGTGCCAGCTCACCACCTAGGGGGTCCACGGGCACCGGGGAGCTGTTTTTT
cdr3_aa: CASSPPRGSTGTGELFF

d_call: NA
clone_size: NA
cdr3_length: 13
j_call: TRBJ2-7
v_call: TRBV27
cdr3_nt: TGTGCCAGCGGCCTCGGGCCCTCCTACGAGCAGTACTTC
cdr3_aa: CASGLGPSYEQYF

d_call: NA
clone_size: once
cdr3_length: 12
j_call: TRBJ1-5
v_call: TRBV6-1
cdr3_nt: TGTGCCAGCAGTGGAGGGAGTCGGCCCCAGCATTTT
cdr3_aa: CASSGGSRPQHF

d_call: NA
clone_size: NA
cdr3_length: 17
j_call: TRBJ2-7
v_call: TRBV7-6
cdr3_nt: TGTGCCAGCAGCTTAGTCATGGGACGGGAAAGCGCGTACGAGCAGTACTTC
cdr3_aa: CASSLVMGRESAYEQYF

d_call: NA
clone_size: NA
cdr3_length: 13
j_call: TRBJ2-1
v_call: TRBV19
cdr3_nt: TGTGCCACCAGCCTTGGAGGGAGAAATGAGCAGTTCTTC
cdr3_aa: CATSLGGRNEQFF

d_call: TRBD1
clone_size: NA
cdr3_length: 15
j_call: TRBJ2-1
v_call: TRBV9
cdr3_nt: TGTGCCAGCAGCGACTCGGGACAGGACTACAATGAGCAGTTCTTC
cdr3_aa: CASSDSGQDYNEQFF

d_call: TRBD1
clone_size: NA
cdr3_length: 16
j_call: TRBJ2-1
v_call: TRBV5-1
cdr3_nt: TGCGCCAGCAGCCTGCATCCCGGGACAGGGGGAGAGGAGCAGTTCTTC
cdr3_aa: CASSLHPGTGGEEQFF

d_call: NA
clone_size: NA
cdr3_length: 11
j_call: TRBJ2-7
v_call: TRBV28
cdr3_nt: TGTGCCAGCAGCTTTCACGACGAGCAGTACTTC
cdr3_aa: CASSFHDEQYF

d_call: TRBD2
clone_size: NA
cdr3_length: 19
j_call: TRBJ2-1
v_call: TRBV2
cdr3_nt: TGTGCCAGCAGAGGGACCCCCGGCGGGGTAGCGGGAGTGGTGGATGAGCAGTTCTTC
cdr3_aa: CASRGTPGGVAGVVDEQFF

d_call: NA
clone_size: NA
cdr3_length: 15
j_call: TRBJ2-1
v_call: TRBV7-3
cdr3_nt: TGTGCCAGCAGCCAAGCCGGGACCGCTTACAATGAGCAGTTCTTC
cdr3_aa: CASSQAGTAYNEQFF

d_call: NA
clone_size: NA
cdr3_length: 15
j_call: TRBJ2-3
v_call: TRBV27
cdr3_nt: TGTGCCAGCAGTTTTTGGGACGGAAGCACAGATACGCAGTATTTT
cdr3_aa: CASSFWDGSTDTQYF

d_call: NA
clone_size: NA
cdr3_length: 14
j_call: TRBJ2-2
v_call: TRBV6-6
cdr3_nt: TGTGCCAGCACCACGTTGAGGGGAGCCGGGGAGCTGTTTTTT
cdr3_aa: CASTTLRGAGELFF

d_call: NA
clone_size: NA
cdr3_length: 15
j_call: TRBJ1-6
v_call: TRBV19
cdr3_nt: TGTGCCAGTAGCCCCTCGGTGGGGGGAGATTCACCCCTCCACTTT
cdr3_aa: CASSPSVGGDSPLHF

d_call: NA
clone_size: NA
cdr3_length: 16
j_call: TRBJ1-1
v_call: TRBV27
cdr3_nt: TGTGCCAGCAGTTTATATAGTGGGGGCGCGCACACTGAAGCTTTCTTT
cdr3_aa: CASSLYSGGAHTEAFF

d_call: NA
clone_size: NA
cdr3_length: 14
j_call: TRBJ2-5
v_call: TRBV7-8
cdr3_nt: TGTGCCAGCAGCTTATTTCACATCCAAGAGACCCAGTACTTC
cdr3_aa: CASSLFHIQETQYF

d_call: NA
clone_size: NA
cdr3_length: 16
j_call: TRBJ2-7
v_call: TRBV10-3
cdr3_nt: TGTGCCATCAGTGACCCCGGGACCCCTGAGAGATACGAGCAGTACTTC
cdr3_aa: CAISDPGTPERYEQYF

d_call: NA
clone_size: NA
cdr3_length: 16
j_call: TRBJ2-2
v_call: TRBV7-2
cdr3_nt: TGTGCCAGCAGCTTACCAATGGGGGCTGGCACCGGGGAGCTGTTTTTT
cdr3_aa: CASSLPMGAGTGELFF

d_call: NA
clone_size: NA
cdr3_length: 14
j_call: TRBJ2-5
v_call: TRBV6-5
cdr3_nt: TGTGCCAGCAGAGAACTTGGGGCCCAAGAGACCCAGTACTTC
cdr3_aa: CASRELGAQETQYF

d_call: NA
clone_size: NA
cdr3_length: 15
j_call: TRBJ2-7
v_call: TRBV4-1
cdr3_nt: TGCGCCAGCAGCCAAGAAGCAGGGGCCTCCTACGAGCAGTACTTC
cdr3_aa: CASSQEAGASYEQYF

d_call: TRBD2
clone_size: NA
cdr3_length: 15
j_call: TRBJ2-1
v_call: TRBV7-7
cdr3_nt: TGTGCTAGCAGCCCGAGCGGGAACCTGTACAATGAGCAGTTCTTC
cdr3_aa: CASSPSGNLYNEQFF

d_call: TRBD2
clone_size: NA
cdr3_length: 14
j_call: TRBJ2-1
v_call: TRBV18
cdr3_nt: TGTGCCAGCTCACCCCGGACTAGCGACAATGAGCAGTTCTTC
cdr3_aa: CASSPRTSDNEQFF

d_call: NA
clone_size: NA
cdr3_length: 13
j_call: TRBJ1-2
v_call: TRBV28
cdr3_nt: TGTGCCAGCAGTTTCTCCAGGCGGCTAGGCTACACCTTC
cdr3_aa: CASSFSRRLGYTF

d_call: TRBD2
clone_size: NA
cdr3_length: 15
j_call: TRBJ2-1
v_call: TRBV27
cdr3_nt: TGTGCCAGCAGTTTTGGGGGAGGGCCGGGGAATGAGCAGTTCTTC
cdr3_aa: CASSFGGGPGNEQFF

d_call: TRBD2
clone_size: NA
cdr3_length: 14
j_call: TRBJ2-1
v_call: TRBV14
cdr3_nt: TGTGCCAGTAGCGGGACTCACGACAACTCTGAGCAGTTCTTC
cdr3_aa: CASSGTHDNSEQFF

d_call: TRBD2
clone_size: NA
cdr3_length: 18
j_call: TRBJ2-7
v_call: TRBV4-1
cdr3_nt: TGCGCCAGCAGCCAAGAATTAGCCGGGACTAGCGGGAGGTACGAGCAGTACTTC
cdr3_aa: CASSQELAGTSGRYEQYF

d_call: NA
clone_size: NA
cdr3_length: 14
j_call: TRBJ2-5
v_call: TRBV15
cdr3_nt: TGTGCCACCAGCAGTTTGGGCCGAGAGGAGACCCAGTACTTC
cdr3_aa: CATSSLGREETQYF

d_call: NA
clone_size: NA
cdr3_length: 13
j_call: TRBJ2-7
v_call: TRBV5-6
cdr3_nt: TGTGCCAGCAGCCTGTACACCCAACGGGAGCAGTACTTC
cdr3_aa: CASSLYTQREQYF

d_call: TRBD1
clone_size: NA
cdr3_length: 14
j_call: TRBJ2-5
v_call: TRBV7-2
cdr3_nt: TGTGCCAGCAGCTTAGAGGACAGGGAAGAGACCCAGTACTTC
cdr3_aa: CASSLEDREETQYF

d_call: TRBD2
clone_size: few
cdr3_length: 15
j_call: TRBJ2-7
v_call: TRBV13
cdr3_nt: TGTGCCAGCAGAGACAGCGGGAGGGCCTCCTACGAGCAGTACTTC
cdr3_aa: CASRDSGRASYEQYF

d_call: TRBD1
clone_size: once
cdr3_length: 15
j_call: TRBJ1-5
v_call: TRBV6-1
cdr3_nt: TGTGCCAGCAGACGGACAGGTAATGGCAATCAGCCCCAGCATTTT
cdr3_aa: CASRRTGNGNQPQHF

d_call: NA
clone_size: NA
cdr3_length: 12
j_call: TRBJ1-4
v_call: TRBV19
cdr3_nt: TGTGCCAGTAGTATCGGATGGGAAAAACTGTTTTTT
cdr3_aa: CASSIGWEKLFF

d_call: NA
clone_size: NA
cdr3_length: 16
j_call: TRBJ2-7
v_call: TRBV11-2
cdr3_nt: TGTGCCAGCAGTCTCCTCGCCCGGGGAGTCCGGTACGAGCAGTACTTC
cdr3_aa: CASSLLARGVRYEQYF

d_call: NA
clone_size: NA
cdr3_length: 14
j_call: TRBJ2-7
v_call: TRBV28
cdr3_nt: TGTGCCAGCAATCGCTTATCGGGTTCCTACGAGCAGTACTTC
cdr3_aa: CASNRLSGSYEQYF

d_call: TRBD1
clone_size: NA
cdr3_length: 16
j_call: TRBJ2-7
v_call: TRBV7-9
cdr3_nt: TGTGCCAGCAGCCCCTCCCCCGGGACAGTCCCCTACGAGCAGTACTTC
cdr3_aa: CASSPSPGTVPYEQYF

d_call: TRBD1
clone_size: NA
cdr3_length: 16
j_call: TRBJ2-1
v_call: TRBV30
cdr3_nt: TGTGCCTGGGTGAGCCCGGGCAGGGGGTTCTACAATGAGCAGTTCTTC
cdr3_aa: CAWVSPGRGFYNEQFF

d_call: TRBD1
clone_size: NA
cdr3_length: 16
j_call: TRBJ2-1
v_call: TRBV4-1
cdr3_nt: TGCGCCAGCAGCCAGTCTACAGGGGGCTCACTCAATGAGCAGTTCTTC
cdr3_aa: CASSQSTGGSLNEQFF